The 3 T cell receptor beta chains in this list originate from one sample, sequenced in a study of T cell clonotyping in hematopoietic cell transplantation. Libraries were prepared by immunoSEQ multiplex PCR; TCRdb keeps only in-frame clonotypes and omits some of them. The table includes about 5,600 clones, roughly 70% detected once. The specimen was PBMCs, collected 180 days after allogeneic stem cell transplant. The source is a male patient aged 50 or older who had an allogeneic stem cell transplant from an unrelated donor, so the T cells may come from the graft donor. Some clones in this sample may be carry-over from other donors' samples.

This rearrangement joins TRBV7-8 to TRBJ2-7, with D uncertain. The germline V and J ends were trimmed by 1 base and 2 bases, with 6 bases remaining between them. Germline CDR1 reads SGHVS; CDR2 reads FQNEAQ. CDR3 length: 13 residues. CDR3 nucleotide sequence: TGTGCCAGCAGCTTAGACAGAACCTACGAGCAGTACTTC. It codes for CASSLDRTYEQYF.

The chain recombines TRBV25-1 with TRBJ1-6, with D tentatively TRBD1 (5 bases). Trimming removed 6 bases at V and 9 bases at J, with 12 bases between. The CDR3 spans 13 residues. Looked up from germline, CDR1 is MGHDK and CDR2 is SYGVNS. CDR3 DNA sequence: TGTGCCAGCAGGGAGGGGAAGGCTTCACCCCTCCACTTT. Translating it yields CASREGKASPLHF.

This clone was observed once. CDR3 residues: CASSLGDIGYTF. Written as DNA, the CDR3 is TGCGCCAGCAGCTTGGGGGATATTGGCTACACCTTC. The rearrangement uses TRBV5-1 and TRBJ1-2, with unresolved D. The CDR3 contains 12 residues. V was clipped by 0 bases and J by 7 bases, with 7 bases between them. The germline V gene has CDR1 SGHRS and CDR2 YFSETQ.